The clone carrying this T cell receptor (beta chain) was recorded only once. The data belong to a study of control samples from healthy donors and cancer patients. Trimming pared 5 bases from V and 8 bases from J, leaving 13 bases between. CDR3 size: 13 residues. Germline V gene lookup returns CDR1 SGHVS and CDR2 FNYEAQ. Sequencing was performed with immunoSEQ multiplex PCR; in TCRdb, only in-frame clones are kept and a portion is missing. The table records about 82,000 clones, 90% to 95% of them present only once. This sequence joins TRBV7-6 and TRBJ2-1, with unresolved D. The sample comprised blood. This clonotype was obtained from a woman between 18 and 29 years old in good health. For the CDR3, the DNA is TGTGCCAGCAGCGCCAAGATTGGGGATGAGCAGTTCTTC. It is translated as CASSAKIGDEQFF.